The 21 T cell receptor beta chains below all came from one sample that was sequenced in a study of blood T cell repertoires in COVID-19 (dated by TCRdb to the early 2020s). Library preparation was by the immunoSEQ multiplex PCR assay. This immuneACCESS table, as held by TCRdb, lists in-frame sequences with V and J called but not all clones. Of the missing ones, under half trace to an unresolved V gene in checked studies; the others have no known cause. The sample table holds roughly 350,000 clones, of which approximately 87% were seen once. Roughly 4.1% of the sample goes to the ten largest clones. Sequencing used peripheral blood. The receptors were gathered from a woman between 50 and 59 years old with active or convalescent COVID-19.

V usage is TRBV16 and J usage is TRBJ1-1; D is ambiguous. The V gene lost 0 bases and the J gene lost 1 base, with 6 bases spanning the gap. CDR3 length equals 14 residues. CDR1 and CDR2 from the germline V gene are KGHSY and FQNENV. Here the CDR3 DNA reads TGTGCCAGCAGCCAATCTGAGGGGAACACTGAAGCTTTCTTT. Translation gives CASSQSEGNTEAFF. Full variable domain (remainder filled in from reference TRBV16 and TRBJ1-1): GEEVAQTPKHLVRGEGQKAKLYCAPIKGHSYVFWYQQVLKNEFKFLISFQNENVFDETGMPKERFSAKCLPNSPCSLEIQATKLEDSAVYFCASSQSEGNTEAFFGQGTRLTVV.

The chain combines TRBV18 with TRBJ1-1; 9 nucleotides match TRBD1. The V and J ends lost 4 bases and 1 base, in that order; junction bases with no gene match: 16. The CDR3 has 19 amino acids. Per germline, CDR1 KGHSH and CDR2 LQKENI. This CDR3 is CASSLNTPPPGQGNTEAFF. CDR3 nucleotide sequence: TGTGCCAGCTCACTTAACACTCCCCCTCCGGGACAGGGGAACACTGAAGCTTTCTTT.

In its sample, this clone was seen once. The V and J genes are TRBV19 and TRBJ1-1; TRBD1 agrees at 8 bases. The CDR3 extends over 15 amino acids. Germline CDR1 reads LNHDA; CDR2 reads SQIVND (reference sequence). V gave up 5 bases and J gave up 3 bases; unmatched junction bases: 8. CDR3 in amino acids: CASSLSQGADTEAFF. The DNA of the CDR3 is TGTGCCAGTAGTTTATCCCAGGGGGCGGACACTGAAGCTTTCTTT.

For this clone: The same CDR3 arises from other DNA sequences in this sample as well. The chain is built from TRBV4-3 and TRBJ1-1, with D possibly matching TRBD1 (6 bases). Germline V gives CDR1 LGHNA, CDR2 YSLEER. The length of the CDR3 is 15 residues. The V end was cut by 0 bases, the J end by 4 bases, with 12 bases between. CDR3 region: CASSQDRGGGTEAFF. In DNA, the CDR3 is TGCGCCAGCAGCCAAGATCGGGGGGGCGGCACTGAAGCTTTCTTT.

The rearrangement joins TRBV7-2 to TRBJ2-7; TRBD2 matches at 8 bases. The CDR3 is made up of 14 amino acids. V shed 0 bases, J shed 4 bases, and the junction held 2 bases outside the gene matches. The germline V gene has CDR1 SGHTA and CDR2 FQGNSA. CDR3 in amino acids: CASSLAGREYEQYF. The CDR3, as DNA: TGTGCCAGCAGCTTAGCCGGGAGGGAGTACGAGCAGTACTTC.

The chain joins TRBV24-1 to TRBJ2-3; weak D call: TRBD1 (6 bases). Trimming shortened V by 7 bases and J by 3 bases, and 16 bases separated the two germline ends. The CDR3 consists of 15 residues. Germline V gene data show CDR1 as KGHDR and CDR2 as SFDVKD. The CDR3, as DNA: TGTGCCACCAGCGACAGGAGCTTCGAAACAGATACGCAGTATTTT. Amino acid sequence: CATSDRSFETDTQYF.

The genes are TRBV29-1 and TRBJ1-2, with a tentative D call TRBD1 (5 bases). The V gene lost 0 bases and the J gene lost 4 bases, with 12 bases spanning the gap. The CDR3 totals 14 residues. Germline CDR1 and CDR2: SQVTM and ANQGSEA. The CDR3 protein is CSVEDRQGTYGYTF. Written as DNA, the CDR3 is TGCAGCGTTGAAGATCGGCAGGGAACCTATGGCTACACCTTC.

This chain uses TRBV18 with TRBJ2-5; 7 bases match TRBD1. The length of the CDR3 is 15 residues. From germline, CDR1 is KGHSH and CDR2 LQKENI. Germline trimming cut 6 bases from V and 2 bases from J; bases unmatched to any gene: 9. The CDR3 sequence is CASSPTQGPQETQYF. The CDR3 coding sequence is TGTGCCAGCTCCCCAACACAGGGGCCTCAAGAGACCCAGTACTTC. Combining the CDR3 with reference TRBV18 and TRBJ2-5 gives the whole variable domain NAGVMQNPRHLVRRRGQEARLRCSPMKGHSHVYWYRQLPEEGLKFMVYLQKENIIDESGMPKERFSAEFPKEGPSILRIQQVVRGDSAAYFCASSPTQGPQETQYFGPGTRLLVL.

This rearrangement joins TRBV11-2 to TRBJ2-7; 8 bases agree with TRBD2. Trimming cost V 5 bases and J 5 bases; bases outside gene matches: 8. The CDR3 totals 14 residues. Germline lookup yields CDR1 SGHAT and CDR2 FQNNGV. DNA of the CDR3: TGTGCCAGCAGCCCTCGGGGGGGCCACAACGAGCAGTACTTC. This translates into CASSPRGGHNEQYF.

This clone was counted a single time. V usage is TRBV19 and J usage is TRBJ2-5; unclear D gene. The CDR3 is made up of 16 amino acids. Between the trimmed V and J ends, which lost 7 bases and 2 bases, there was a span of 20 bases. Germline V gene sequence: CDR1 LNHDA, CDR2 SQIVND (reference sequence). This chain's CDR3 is CASTNVGQAKQETQYF. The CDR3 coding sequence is TGTGCCAGTACTAACGTGGGCCAGGCCAAACAAGAGACCCAGTACTTC. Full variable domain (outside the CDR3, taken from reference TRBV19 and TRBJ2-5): DGGITQSPKYLFRKEGQNVTLSCEQNLNHDAMYWYRQDPGQGLRLIYYSQIVNDFQKGDIAEGYSVSREKKESFPLTVTSAQKNPTAFYLCASTNVGQAKQETQYFGPGTRLLVL.

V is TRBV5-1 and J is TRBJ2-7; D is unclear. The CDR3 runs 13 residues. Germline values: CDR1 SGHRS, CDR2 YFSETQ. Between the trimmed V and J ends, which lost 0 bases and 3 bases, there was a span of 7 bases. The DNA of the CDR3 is TGCGCCAGCAGCTTGGACTCAGGCTACGAGCAGTACTTC. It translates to CASSLDSGYEQYF.

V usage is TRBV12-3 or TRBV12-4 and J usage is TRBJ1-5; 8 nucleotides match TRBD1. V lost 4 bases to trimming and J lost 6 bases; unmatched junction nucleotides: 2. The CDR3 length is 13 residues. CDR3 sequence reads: CASSWTGIQPQHF. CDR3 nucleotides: TGTGCCAGCAGTTGGACAGGGATTCAGCCCCAGCATTTT.

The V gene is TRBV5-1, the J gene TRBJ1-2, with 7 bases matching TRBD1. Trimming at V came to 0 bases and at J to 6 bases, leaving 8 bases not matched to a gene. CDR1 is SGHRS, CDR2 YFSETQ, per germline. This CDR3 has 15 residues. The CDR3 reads CASSLEGGTPHGYTF. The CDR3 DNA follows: TGCGCCAGCAGCTTGGAAGGGGGCACGCCCCATGGCTACACCTTC.

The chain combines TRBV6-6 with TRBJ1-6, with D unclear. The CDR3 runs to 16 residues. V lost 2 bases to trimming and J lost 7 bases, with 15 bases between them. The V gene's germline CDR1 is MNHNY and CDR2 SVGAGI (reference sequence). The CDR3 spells CASSYTLKGANSPLHF. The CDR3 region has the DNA TGTGCCAGCAGTTACACCCTCAAGGGAGCAAATTCACCCCTCCACTTT.

The CDR3 DNA follows: TGTGCCAGCTCACGCGCTTGGACAGACCTCTCCTACGAGCAGTACTTC. This sequence encodes CASSRAWTDLSYEQYF. The chain couples TRBV18 to TRBJ2-7; D is possibly TRBD1 (6 bases). Trimming cost V 4 bases and J 0 bases, with 16 bases left between them. The CDR3 is 16 residues long. CDR1 and CDR2 (germline): KGHSH, LQKENI.

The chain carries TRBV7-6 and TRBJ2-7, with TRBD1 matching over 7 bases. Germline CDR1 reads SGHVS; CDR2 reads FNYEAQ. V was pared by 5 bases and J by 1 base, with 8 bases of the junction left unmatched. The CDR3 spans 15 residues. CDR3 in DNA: TGTGCCAGCAGCCCAACAGGGGACGGTTCCTACGAGCAGTACTTC. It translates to CASSPTGDGSYEQYF.

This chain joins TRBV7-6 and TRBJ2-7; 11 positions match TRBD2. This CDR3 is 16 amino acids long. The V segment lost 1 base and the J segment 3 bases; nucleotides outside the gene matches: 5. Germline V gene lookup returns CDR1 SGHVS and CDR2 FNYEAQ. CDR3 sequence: CASSLGVAGGGYEQYF. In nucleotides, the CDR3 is TGTGCCAGCAGCTTAGGGGTAGCGGGAGGGGGCTACGAGCAGTACTTC.

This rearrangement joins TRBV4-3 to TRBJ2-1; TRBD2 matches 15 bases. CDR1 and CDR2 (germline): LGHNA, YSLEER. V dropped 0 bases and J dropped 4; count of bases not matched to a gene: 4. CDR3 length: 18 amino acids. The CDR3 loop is CASSQDTGLAGGYNEQFF. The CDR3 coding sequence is TGCGCCAGCAGCCAAGATACGGGACTAGCGGGGGGTTACAATGAGCAGTTCTTC.

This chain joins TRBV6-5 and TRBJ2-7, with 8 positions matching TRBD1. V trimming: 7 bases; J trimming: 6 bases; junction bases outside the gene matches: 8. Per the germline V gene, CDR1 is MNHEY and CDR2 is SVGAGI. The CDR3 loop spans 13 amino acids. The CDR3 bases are TGTGCCAGCAAGCCGGCAGGGGGCCGCGAGCAGTACTTC. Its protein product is CASKPAGGREQYF.

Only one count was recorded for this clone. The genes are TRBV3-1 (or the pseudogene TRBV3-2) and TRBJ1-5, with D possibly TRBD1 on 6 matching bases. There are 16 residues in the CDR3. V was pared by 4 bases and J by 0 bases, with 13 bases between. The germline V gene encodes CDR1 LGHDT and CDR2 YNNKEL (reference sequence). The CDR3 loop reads CASSPGQPYSNQPQHF. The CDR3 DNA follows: TGTGCCAGCAGCCCTGGACAGCCGTATAGCAATCAGCCCCAGCATTTT.

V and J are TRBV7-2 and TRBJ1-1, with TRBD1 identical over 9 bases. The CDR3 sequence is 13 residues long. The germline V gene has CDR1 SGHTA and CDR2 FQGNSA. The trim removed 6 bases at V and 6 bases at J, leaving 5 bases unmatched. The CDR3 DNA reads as TGTGCCAGCAGGACAGGGGGAGGCGCTGAAGCTTTCTTT. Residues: CASRTGGGAEAFF.